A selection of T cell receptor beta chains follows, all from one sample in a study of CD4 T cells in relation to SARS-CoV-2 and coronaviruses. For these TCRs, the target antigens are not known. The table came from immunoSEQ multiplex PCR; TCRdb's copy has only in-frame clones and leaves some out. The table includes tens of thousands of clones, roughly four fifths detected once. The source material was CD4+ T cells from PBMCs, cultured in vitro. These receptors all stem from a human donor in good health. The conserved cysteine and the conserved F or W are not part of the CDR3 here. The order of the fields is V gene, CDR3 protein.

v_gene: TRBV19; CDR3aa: ATAVEWGGELF
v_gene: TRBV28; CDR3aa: ASSSAGTSGFNEQF
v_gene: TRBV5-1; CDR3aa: ASSLLGPLLGGEKLF
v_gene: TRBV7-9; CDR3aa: ASSLGDSSNQPQH
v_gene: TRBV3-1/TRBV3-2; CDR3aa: ASSQGRYNEQF
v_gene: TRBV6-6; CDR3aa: ASRGTSGGAGTEAF
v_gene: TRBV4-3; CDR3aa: ASSQGPGYGYT
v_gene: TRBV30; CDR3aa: AWSVGPNSNQPQH
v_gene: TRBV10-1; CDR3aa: ASSDPGTG
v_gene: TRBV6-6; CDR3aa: ASSYSDSNYGYT
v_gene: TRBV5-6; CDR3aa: ASSLDGRDTGELF
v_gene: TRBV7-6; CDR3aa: ASSTTIRDRDHEQY
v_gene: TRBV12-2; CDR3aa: ASRLLFQGRKETQY
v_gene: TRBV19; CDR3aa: ASRIHRNTEAF
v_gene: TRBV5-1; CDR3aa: ASSFGTEQPQH
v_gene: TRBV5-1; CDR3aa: ASKAGTATNEKLF
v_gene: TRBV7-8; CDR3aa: ASSLGRLAFQETQY
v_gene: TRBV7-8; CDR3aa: ASSPPGPPNEKLF
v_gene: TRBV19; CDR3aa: ASSSPLRRPEAF
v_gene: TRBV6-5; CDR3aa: ATLSERTDTQY
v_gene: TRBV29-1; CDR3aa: SASDYEQY
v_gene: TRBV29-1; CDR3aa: SVDGTGGATDTQY
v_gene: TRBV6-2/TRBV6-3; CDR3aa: ARSSKVPSEDIANYGYT
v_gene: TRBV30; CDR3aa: AWRTVLLTGELF
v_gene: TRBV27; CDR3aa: ASRGQGSSPLH
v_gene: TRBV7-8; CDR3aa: ASSLVARRDIQY
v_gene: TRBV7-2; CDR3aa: ASSLGGWGAGNTIY
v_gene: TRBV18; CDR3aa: ASSEAGGPYEQY
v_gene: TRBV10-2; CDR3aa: ASSESRETQY
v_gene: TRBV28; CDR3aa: ASSSGGYTGNTIY
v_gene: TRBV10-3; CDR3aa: AISEAGGTEQF
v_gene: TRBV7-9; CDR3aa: ASSFFRGETQY
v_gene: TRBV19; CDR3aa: ASSIETAGEAF
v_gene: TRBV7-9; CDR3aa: ASSQGTYEKLF
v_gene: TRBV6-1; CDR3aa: ASSEGRLAGMGETQY
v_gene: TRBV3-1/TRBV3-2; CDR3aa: ASSQDLTSGGGTQY
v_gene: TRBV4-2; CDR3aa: ASKRDPGQQNTEAF
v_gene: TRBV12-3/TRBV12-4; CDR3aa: ASSFRDEQF